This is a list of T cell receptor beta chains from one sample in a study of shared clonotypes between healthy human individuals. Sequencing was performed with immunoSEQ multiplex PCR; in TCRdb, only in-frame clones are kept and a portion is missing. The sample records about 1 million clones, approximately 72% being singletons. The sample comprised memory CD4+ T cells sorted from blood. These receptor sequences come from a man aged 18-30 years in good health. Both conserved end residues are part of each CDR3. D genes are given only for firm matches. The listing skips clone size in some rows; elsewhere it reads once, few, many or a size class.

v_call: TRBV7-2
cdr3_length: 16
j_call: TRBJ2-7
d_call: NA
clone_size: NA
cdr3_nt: TGTGCCAGCAGCCCCACCTGGGACCATCGGGTCTACGAGCAGTACTTC
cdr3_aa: CASSPTWDHRVYEQYF

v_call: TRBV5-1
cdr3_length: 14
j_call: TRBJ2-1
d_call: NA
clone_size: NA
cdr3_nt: TGCGCCAGCAGCTTGGCCCAGGGGTACAATGAGCAGTTCTTC
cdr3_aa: CASSLAQGYNEQFF

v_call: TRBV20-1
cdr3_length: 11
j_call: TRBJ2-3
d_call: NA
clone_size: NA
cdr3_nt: TGCAGTGCTAGAGATCGACAGTTTGGGTATTTT
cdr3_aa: CSARDRQFGYF

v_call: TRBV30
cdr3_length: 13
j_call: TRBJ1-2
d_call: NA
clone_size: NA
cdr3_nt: TGTGCCTGGAGGCAGCAGGGAATTGGTGGCTACACCTTC
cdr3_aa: CAWRQQGIGGYTF

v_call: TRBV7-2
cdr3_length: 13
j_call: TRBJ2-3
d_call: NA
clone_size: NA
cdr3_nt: TGTGCCAGCAGCTTAGGACAGATCGCAACGCAGTATTTT
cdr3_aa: CASSLGQIATQYF

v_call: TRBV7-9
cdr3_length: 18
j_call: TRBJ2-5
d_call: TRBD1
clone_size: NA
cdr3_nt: TGTGCCAGCAGCTTAGCCCCTGACAGGGGACGATCAGGAGAGACCCAGTACTTC
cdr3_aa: CASSLAPDRGRSGETQYF

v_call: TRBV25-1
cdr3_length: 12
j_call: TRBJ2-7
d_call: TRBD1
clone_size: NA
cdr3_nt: TGTGCCATCTCTACTGGCCCGGGACAGCTCCGCTTC
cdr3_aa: CAISTGPGQLRF

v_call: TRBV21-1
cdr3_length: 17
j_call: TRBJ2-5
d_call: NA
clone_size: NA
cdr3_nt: TGTGCCAGCAGGAAAGCAGCAGGGGAACCGTACCAAGAGACCCAGTACTTC
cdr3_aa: CASRKAAGEPYQETQYF

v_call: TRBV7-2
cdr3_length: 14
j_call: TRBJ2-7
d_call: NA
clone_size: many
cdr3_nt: TGTGCCAGCAGCTCTAACACGGTTTCCTACGAGCAGTACTTC
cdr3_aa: CASSSNTVSYEQYF

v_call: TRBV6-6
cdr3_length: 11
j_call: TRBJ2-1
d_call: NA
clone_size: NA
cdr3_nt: TGTGCCAGCAGTTACGGGAATGAGCAGTTCTTC
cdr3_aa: CASSYGNEQFF

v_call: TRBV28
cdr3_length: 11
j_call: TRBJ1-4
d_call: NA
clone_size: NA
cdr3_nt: TGTGCCAGCAGTTTAGGGGGGAAACTGTTTTTT
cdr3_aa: CASSLGGKLFF

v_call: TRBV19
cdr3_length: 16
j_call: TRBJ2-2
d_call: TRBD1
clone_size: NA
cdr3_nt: TGTGCCAGTAGTAAAGACAGGGGGCACGGCACCGGGGAGCTGTTTTTT
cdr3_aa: CASSKDRGHGTGELFF

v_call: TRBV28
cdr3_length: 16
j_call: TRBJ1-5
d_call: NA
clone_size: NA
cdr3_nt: TGTGCCAGCAGTTATAGAGAGTCATATAGCAATCAGCCCCAGCATTTT
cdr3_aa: CASSYRESYSNQPQHF

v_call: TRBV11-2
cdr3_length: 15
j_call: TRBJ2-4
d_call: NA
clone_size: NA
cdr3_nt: TGTGCCAGCAGCTTAAGCGCGGGACTGGGAAACATTCAGTACTTC
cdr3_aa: CASSLSAGLGNIQYF

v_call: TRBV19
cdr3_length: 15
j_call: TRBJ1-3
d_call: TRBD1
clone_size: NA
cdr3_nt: TGTGCCAGTAGTATAGGGACAGGGCATGGAAACACCATATATTTT
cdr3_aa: CASSIGTGHGNTIYF

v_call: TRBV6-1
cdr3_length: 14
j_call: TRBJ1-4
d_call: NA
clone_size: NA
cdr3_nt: TGTGCCAGCAGGGTACAGGGTTCTAATGAAAAACTGTTTTTT
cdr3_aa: CASRVQGSNEKLFF

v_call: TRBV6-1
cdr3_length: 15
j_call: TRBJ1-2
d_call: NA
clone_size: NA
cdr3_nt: TGTGCCAGCAGTGAAGTGTCGGTGGGCCGGTATGGCTACACCTTC
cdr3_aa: CASSEVSVGRYGYTF

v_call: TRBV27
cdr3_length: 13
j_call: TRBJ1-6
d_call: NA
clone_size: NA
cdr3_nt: TGTGCCAGCAGTCCCGACAGCCATTCACCCCTCCACTTT
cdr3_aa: CASSPDSHSPLHF

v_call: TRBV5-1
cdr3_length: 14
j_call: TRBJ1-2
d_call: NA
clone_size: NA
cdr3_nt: TGCGCCAGCAGCTTGGGGGAAAACAGGGCTGGCTACACCTTC
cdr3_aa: CASSLGENRAGYTF

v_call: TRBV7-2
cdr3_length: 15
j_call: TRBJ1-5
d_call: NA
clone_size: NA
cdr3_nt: TGTGCCAGCAGCTTAGGTACAGGTCGAAATCAGCCCCAGCATTTT
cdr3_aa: CASSLGTGRNQPQHF

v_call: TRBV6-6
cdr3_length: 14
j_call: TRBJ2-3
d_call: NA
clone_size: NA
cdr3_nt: TGTGCCATCAGGGCCGGGCTTGAGGCGGATACGCAGTATTTT
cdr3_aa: CAIRAGLEADTQYF

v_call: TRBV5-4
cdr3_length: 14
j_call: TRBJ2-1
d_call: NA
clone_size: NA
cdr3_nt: TGTGCCAGCAGCTTTTCCAACTCCTACAATGAGCAGTTCTTC
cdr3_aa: CASSFSNSYNEQFF

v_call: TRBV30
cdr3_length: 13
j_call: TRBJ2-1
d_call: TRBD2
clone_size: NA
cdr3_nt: TGTGCCTGGAGGGGACTAGCGGGGGGCCAGCAGTTCTTC
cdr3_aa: CAWRGLAGGQQFF

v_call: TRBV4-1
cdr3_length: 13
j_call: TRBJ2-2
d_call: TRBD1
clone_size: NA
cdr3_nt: TGCGCCAGCTCGGGACAGTTTACCGGGGAGCTGTTTTTT
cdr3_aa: CASSGQFTGELFF

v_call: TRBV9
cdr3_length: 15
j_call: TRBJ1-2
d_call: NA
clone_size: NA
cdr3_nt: TGTGCCAGCAGCCGAGTGGGGACGATCTCCTATGGCTACACCTTC
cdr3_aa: CASSRVGTISYGYTF

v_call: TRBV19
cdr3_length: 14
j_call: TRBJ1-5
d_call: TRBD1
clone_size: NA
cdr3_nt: TGTGCCAGTAGTCCAGACAGGGGTCGGCAGCCCCAGCATTTT
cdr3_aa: CASSPDRGRQPQHF

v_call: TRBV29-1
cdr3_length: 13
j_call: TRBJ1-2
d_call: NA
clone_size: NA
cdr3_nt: TGCAGCGTCGGTGATAATATAAACTATGGCTACACCTTC
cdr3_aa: CSVGDNINYGYTF

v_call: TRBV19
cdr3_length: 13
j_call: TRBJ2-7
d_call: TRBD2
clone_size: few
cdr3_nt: TGTGCCAGTAGGGGCGGGAGCTCCTACGAGCAGTACTTC
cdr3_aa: CASRGGSSYEQYF